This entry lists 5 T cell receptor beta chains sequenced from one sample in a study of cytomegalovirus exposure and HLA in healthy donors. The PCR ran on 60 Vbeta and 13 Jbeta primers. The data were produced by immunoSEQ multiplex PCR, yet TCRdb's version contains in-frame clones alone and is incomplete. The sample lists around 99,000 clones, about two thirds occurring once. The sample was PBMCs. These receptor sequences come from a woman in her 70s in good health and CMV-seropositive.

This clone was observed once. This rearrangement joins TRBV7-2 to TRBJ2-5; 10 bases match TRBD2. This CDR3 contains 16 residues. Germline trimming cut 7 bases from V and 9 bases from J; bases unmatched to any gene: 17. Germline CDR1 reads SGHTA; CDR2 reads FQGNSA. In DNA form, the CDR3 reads TGTGCCAGCACCCCCCCGGGGCTAGCGGGGGCCGGGGCCCAGTACTTC. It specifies CASTPPGLAGAGAQYF.

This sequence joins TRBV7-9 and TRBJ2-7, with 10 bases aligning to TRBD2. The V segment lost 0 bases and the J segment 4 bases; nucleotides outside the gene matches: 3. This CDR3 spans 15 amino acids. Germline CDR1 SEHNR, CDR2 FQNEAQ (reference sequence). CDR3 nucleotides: TGTGCCAGCAGCTTAGCGCGACTAGCGGGTTACGAGCAGTACTTC. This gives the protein CASSLARLAGYEQYF.

CDR3 coding DNA: TGTGCCAGCAGCTTAGTCAGGGGTGGTTCACCCCTCCACTTT. Encoded protein: CASSLVRGGSPLHF. The chain combines TRBV7-8 with TRBJ1-6, with D perhaps TRBD1 (6 bases). The CDR3 is made up of 14 amino acids. In germline, CDR1 is SGHVS, CDR2 FQNEAQ. Trimming took off 1 base at V and 9 bases at J, with 10 bases between the two ends.

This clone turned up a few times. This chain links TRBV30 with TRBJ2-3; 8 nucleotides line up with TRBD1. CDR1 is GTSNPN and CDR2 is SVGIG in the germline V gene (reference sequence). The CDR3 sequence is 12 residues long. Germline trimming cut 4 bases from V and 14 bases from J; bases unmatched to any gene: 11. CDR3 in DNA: TGTGCCTGGAAAGAGGGGGCAGGGGGCCGGTATTTT. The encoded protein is CAWKEGAGGRYF. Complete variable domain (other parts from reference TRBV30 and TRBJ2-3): SQTIHQWPATLVQPVGSPLSLECTVEGTSNPNLYWYRQAAGRGLQLLFYSVGIGQISSEVPQNLSASRPQDRQFILSSKKLLLSDSGFYLCAWKEGAGGRYFGPGTRLTVL.

DNA of the CDR3: TGCGCCAGCAGTCCTAGCCAGTACACCGGGGAGCTGTTTTTT. Protein product: CASSPSQYTGELFF. The gene calls are TRBV5-1 and TRBJ2-2; weak D call: TRBD2 (5 bases). The CDR3 runs to 14 residues. CDR1 is SGHRS and CDR2 is YFSETQ in the germline V gene. The V gene lost 5 bases and the J gene lost 3 bases, with 11 bases spanning the gap.